A single sample is the source of the 24 T cell receptor beta chains below, sequenced in a study of molecular identifiers for immune sequencing clone quantification. TCRdb passed the PCR reads through MiXCR, listing each CDR3 protein once. This table has a few hundred thousand distinct CDR3 sequences, roughly 24% appearing once. The source material was naive CD8+ T cells from blood, with Jurkat cell RNA spiked in. Subset given: FACS-sorted CD8+CD4-CCR7+CD45RA+ naive T cells. These TCRs come from a human donor in good health. Some libraries in this study had Jurkat cell RNA spiked in.

The chain combines TRBV9 with TRBJ1-1; TRBD1 is a possible D gene (5 bases). Germline CDR1 is SGDLS and CDR2 is YYNGEE. This CDR3 has 15 amino acids. Deletions cut 3 bases from V and 0 bases from J, with 12 bases between. The CDR3 region has the DNA TGTGCCAGCAGCGCCGAAAACAGGTTGAACACTGAAGCTTTCTTT. Its protein product is CASSAENRLNTEAFF.

This clonotype was seen many times. The chain combines TRBV5-8 with TRBJ2-7, with no clear D. The CDR3 covers 16 residues. Germline V gives CDR1 SGHTS, CDR2 YDEGEE. Trimming removed 0 bases from V and 2 bases from J, with 15 bases in between. CDR3 loop: CASSLGEGRSTYEQYF. DNA of the CDR3: TGTGCCAGCAGCTTGGGTGAAGGCAGGTCCACCTACGAGCAGTACTTC.

The V call is TRBV5-6, the J call TRBJ2-7; D is possibly TRBD1 (6 bases). In germline, CDR1 is SGHDT, CDR2 YYEEEE. Between the trimmed V and J ends, which lost 4 bases and 0 bases, there was a span of 14 bases. This CDR3 is 15 amino acids long. This chain's CDR3 is CASSAMTGISYEQYF. The CDR3 DNA reads as TGTGCCAGCAGCGCGATGACAGGAATCTCCTACGAGCAGTACTTC.

The V call is TRBV6-5, the J call TRBJ2-3, with a tentative D call TRBD2 (5 bases). The CDR3 has 18 amino acids. CDR1 and CDR2 from the germline V gene are MNHEY and SVGAGI. Trimming shortened V by 5 bases and J by 2 bases, and 23 bases separated the two germline ends. The CDR3 protein is CASSNTPTLVFPTDTQYF. CDR3 DNA sequence: TGTGCCAGCAGTAACACCCCGACACTAGTTTTCCCCACAGATACGCAGTATTTT.

This chain joins TRBV6-2 or TRBV6-3 and TRBJ1-1; 7 nucleotides match TRBD1. Trimming took 0 bases from V and 0 from J; bases not matched to a gene: 1. The V gene's germline CDR1 is MNHEY and CDR2 SVGEGT. CDR3 length equals 15 residues. The CDR3 is CASSYSTGLNTEAFF. CDR3 coding DNA: TGTGCCAGCAGTTACTCGACAGGGCTGAACACTGAAGCTTTCTTT.

The chain employs TRBV4-3 and TRBJ1-3; D remains ambiguous. V shed 4 bases and J shed 4 bases, with 11 bases lying between them. CDR1 and CDR2 (germline): LGHNA, YSLEER. The CDR3 loop spans 14 amino acids. CDR3 protein: CASSPDYVGNTIYF. CDR3 nucleotide sequence: TGCGCCAGCAGCCCGGACTACGTAGGAAACACCATATATTTT.

This clonotype was counted ten times or more. The J gene is TRBJ2-3, the V gene TRBV9; tentatively, D is TRBD1 (5 bases). Germline CDR1 SGDLS, CDR2 YYNGEE. There are 12 residues in the CDR3. With 3 bases removed from V and 4 bases from J, the gap between germline ends came to 6 bases. The CDR3 sequence is CASSGGPDTQYF. Written as DNA, the CDR3 is TGTGCCAGCAGCGGGGGCCCAGATACGCAGTATTTT.

This clonotype was detected many times. The chain has TRBV12-3 or TRBV12-4 and TRBJ1-4; D uncertain. Trimming shortened V by 3 bases and J by 8 bases, and 10 bases separated the two germline ends. This CDR3 has 13 residues. CDR3 bases: TGTGCCAGCAGTTTTTGGCCTTACGAAAAACTGTTTTTT. Amino acid sequence: CASSFWPYEKLFF.

In the case of this clonotype: This clone may be a read error of a much larger clone one base away. V and J are TRBV28 and TRBJ2-5; 9 bases agree with TRBD1. There are 14 residues in the CDR3. Germline V gene lookup returns CDR1 MDHEN and CDR2 SYDVKM. V was pared by 10 bases and J by 5 bases, with 11 bases of the junction left unmatched. The chain's CDR3 is CATRQGGGLETQYF. The CDR3 DNA reads TGTGCCACCAGACAGGGGGGAGGCTTGGAGACCCAGTACTTC.

In its sample, this clonotype was seen a few times. The chain employs TRBV28 and TRBJ2-7; D remains ambiguous. Between the trimmed V and J ends, which lost 5 bases and 4 bases, there was a span of 9 bases. Germline values: CDR1 MDHEN, CDR2 SYDVKM. The CDR3 contains 12 residues. CDR3 protein: CASSPIWYEQYF. The CDR3, as DNA: TGTGCCAGCAGTCCGATATGGTACGAGCAGTACTTC.

V and J are TRBV6-6 and TRBJ2-7, with D perhaps being TRBD1 or TRBD2 (5 bases each). The CDR3 is made up of 13 amino acids. Germline CDR1 is MNHNY and CDR2 is SVGAGI (reference sequence). V lost 10 bases to trimming and J lost 6 bases, with 19 bases between them. The DNA for the CDR3 is TGTGCCACTAACCCCGGGGCCCTCAGCGAGCAGTACTTC. Translated, it gives CATNPGALSEQYF.

The J gene is TRBJ2-2, the V gene TRBV12-3 or TRBV12-4, with no clear D. Trimming took 7 bases from V and 6 from J, leaving 6 bases between them. The CDR3 is 11 residues long. CDR3 loop: CASTPAGELFF. The CDR3, as DNA: TGTGCCAGCACCCCCGCCGGGGAGCTGTTTTTT.

A note on this clonotype: The junction differs from germline at one of its ends, possibly a read error. This rearrangement joins TRBV2 to TRBJ2-7; tentatively, D is TRBD1 (6 bases). The CDR3 totals 13 residues. CDR1 and CDR2 from the germline V gene are SNHLY and FYNNEI. CDR3 coding DNA: TGTGCCAGCACCCGAACTGGGGGCTACGTGCAGTACTTC. Translating it yields CASTRTGGYVQYF.

For this clonotype: With a much larger clone just one base away, this may be a read error. The rearrangement links TRBV5-1 to TRBJ2-7; no clear D. The CDR3 length is 14 residues. The germline gives CDR1 SGHRS, CDR2 YFSETQ. CDR3 DNA: TGCGCCAGCAGCTATTCCGGACCAGCCTACGGGCAGTACTTC. This encodes CASSYSGPAYGQYF.

This clonotype was counted ten times or more. CDR3 sequence (DNA): TGTGCCAGCAGTTTAGCCCCGAGTCCGCAGCATTTT. Translation: CASSLAPSPQHF. The chain uses TRBV12-3 or TRBV12-4 and TRBJ1-5, with unresolved D. Deletions cut 0 bases from V and 13 bases from J, with 10 bases between. The CDR3 spans 12 residues.

Turning to this clonotype: This clone may be a read error of a much larger clone one base away. The rearrangement uses TRBV5-5 and TRBJ2-7, with TRBD1 matching 9 bases. From germline, CDR1 is SGHKS and CDR2 YYEKEE (reference sequence). The CDR3 sequence is 16 residues long. The CDR3: CASSPYGQGMGYDQYF. The CDR3 nucleotides read TGTGCCAGCAGCCCATACGGACAGGGGATGGGATACGACCAGTACTTC. The complete variable domain, with remaining parts taken from reference TRBV5-5 and TRBJ2-7, reads DAGVTQSPTHLIKTRGQQVTLRCSPISGHKSVSWYQQVLGQGPQFIFQYYEKEERGRGNFPDRFSARQFPNYSSELNVNALLLGDSALYLCASSPYGQGMGYDQYFGPGTRLTVT.

This clonotype came up a few times. As the CDR3 is not closed by the conserved phenylalanine or tryptophan, this likely results from a read error. V gene TRBV14 combines with J gene TRBJ2-3; no clear D. CDR1 and CDR2 from the germline V gene are SGHDN and FVKESK. This CDR3 comprises 13 residues. The V end lost 4 bases, the J end lost 4 bases, and 9 bases lay between the germline ends. The CDR3 DNA reads TGTGCCAGCAGCCGGGTCAGTCCAGATACGCAGTATTCT. Amino acid sequence: CASSRVSPDTQYS.

The table lists this clonotype with many counts. The chain uses TRBV7-9 and TRBJ1-1; D is unresolved. V shed 8 bases and J shed 5 bases, with 12 bases lying between them. The CDR3 has 12 amino acids. CDR1 is SEHNR and CDR2 is FQNEAQ in the germline V gene (reference sequence). DNA of the CDR3: TGTGCCAGCGGTTTGGGGTTTACTGAAGCTTTCTTT. This gives the protein CASGLGFTEAFF.

This clonotype was seen ten or more times. The chain links TRBV4-3 to TRBJ2-2, with a possible D match to TRBD1 (5 bases). Trimming stripped 0 bases from V and 3 bases from J, with 11 bases between. CDR1 LGHNA and CDR2 YSLEER come from the germline V gene. The CDR3 is 16 amino acids. In DNA, the CDR3 is TGCGCCAGCAGCCAAGATGAGACAGTAGACACCGGGGAGCTGTTTTTT. This gives the protein CASSQDETVDTGELFF.

This clonotype was picked up many times. The gene calls are TRBV7-9 and TRBJ2-4; 11 bases map to TRBD1. Germline assignment: CDR1 SEHNR and CDR2 FQNEAQ (reference sequence). The CDR3 runs to 16 residues. After removal of 5 bases from V and 8 bases from J, the junction contained 11 bases not matched to a gene. CDR3 nucleotides: TGTGCCAGCAGCCCTGGACAGGGGGCTTTAACGGACATTCAGTACTTC. This gives the protein CASSPGQGALTDIQYF. Using reference TRBV7-9 and TRBJ2-4 for the parts outside the CDR3, the full variable domain is DTGVSQNPRHKITKRGQNVTFRCDPISEHNRLYWYRQTLGQGPEFLTYFQNEAQLEKSRLLSDRFSAERPKGSFSTLEIQRTEQGDSAMYLCASSPGQGALTDIQYFGAGTRLSVL.

This clonotype was seen at least ten times. DNA for the CDR3: TGTGCCAGCAGCCCGGGACAGGGCCGGTACGAGCAGTACTTC. Translation gives CASSPGQGRYEQYF. The chain has TRBV27 and TRBJ2-7; 9 bases line up with TRBD1. This CDR3 region has 14 residues. Per the germline V gene, CDR1 is MNHEY and CDR2 is SMNVEV (reference sequence). J lost 4 bases, V lost 6 bases, and 7 bases had no gene match.

This clonotype was found many times. The chain has TRBV7-9 and TRBJ2-3; D remains unclear. The germline gives CDR1 SEHNR, CDR2 FQNEAQ (reference sequence). Trimming shortened V by 0 bases and J by 6 bases, and 13 bases separated the two germline ends. This CDR3 spans 15 amino acids. The CDR3 sequence is CASSLAPLPPDTQYF. The CDR3 DNA follows: TGTGCCAGCAGCTTAGCTCCCCTACCCCCCGATACGCAGTATTTT. Full variable domain (outside the CDR3, taken from reference TRBV7-9 and TRBJ2-3): DTGVSQNPRHKITKRGQNVTFRCDPISEHNRLYWYRQTLGQGPEFLTYFQNEAQLEKSRLLSDRFSAERPKGSFSTLEIQRTEQGDSAMYLCASSLAPLPPDTQYFGPGTRLTVL.

This clonotype was seen only a few times. The chain employs TRBV6-4 and TRBJ1-6; D possibly corresponds to TRBD1 (5 bases). Per germline, CDR1 MRHNA and CDR2 SNTAGT. The V end lost 4 bases, the J end lost 6 bases, and 19 bases lay between the germline ends. There are 17 residues in the CDR3. For the CDR3, the DNA is TGTGCCAGCAGTGCCCGGGACTCAGGTCTCGGTAATTCACCCCTCCACTTT. Translating gives CASSARDSGLGNSPLHF.

This clonotype was counted ten times or more. This sequence joins TRBV2 and TRBJ1-1; 9 positions match TRBD1. The CDR3 runs 12 residues. Germline V lookup: CDR1 SNHLY, CDR2 FYNNEI. The ends lost 11 bases at V and 5 bases at J; junction bases unmatched: 6. CDR3 in DNA: TGTGCCCTCATTGGACAGGGGACTGAAGCTTTCTTT. This encodes CALIGQGTEAFF.